This TCR beta chain stems from a study of cytomegalovirus exposure and HLA in healthy donors. Study at large: In terms of ancestry, the Caucasian-associated cluster contained 80% to 90% of the approximately 380 genotyped donors. Points from the study as a whole: Associated with HLA alleles at 0.05 false discovery rate in a later analysis were 16,951 TCR beta sequences. The authors later found HLA-associated TCR beta chains more clonally expanded than equally common others.

The PCR ran on 60 Vbeta and 13 Jbeta primers. Assay used: immunoSEQ multiplex PCR; TCRdb lists only in-frame clones, some missing. The table includes roughly 220,000 clones, around 86% detected once. Note on this clone: Its antigen is still unknown.

This TCR was recovered from a woman in her thirties or forties in good health and CMV-seronegative. The sample was PBMCs.

The CDR3 loop reads CSALPNTEAFF. CDR3 coding DNA: TGCAGTGCTCTACCGAACACTGAAGCTTTCTTT. V is TRBV20-1 and J is TRBJ1-1; unclear D gene. This CDR3 contains 11 residues. The germline gives CDR1 DFQATT, CDR2 SNEGSKA (reference sequence). The V and J ends lost 5 bases and 1 base respectively, with 5 bases between them.